This is a list of T cell receptor beta chains from one sample in a study of monozygotic twins with inflammatory bowel disease. TCRdb reprocessed the 5' RACE reads, keeping one entry per CDR3 protein, no DNA. In total, the table holds around 450,000 distinct CDR3 sequences. Sequences were obtained from blood. The receptors shown here come from a human donor with ulcerative colitis or Crohn's disease, or a healthy co-twin of an affected twin (not recorded which). CDR3s include the opening cysteine and the closing phenylalanine or tryptophan.

v_gene	j_gene	CDR3aa
TRBV7-9	TRBJ2-1	CASSFQLYNEQFF
TRBV20-1	TRBJ2-1	CSARLLAGGKNEQFF
TRBV7-9	TRBJ2-1	CASSPSGLLTGNEQYF
TRBV6-5	TRBJ2-4	CASSRLRGDIQYF
TRBV5-1	TRBJ2-3	CASKGTSGGTDTQYF
TRBV24-1	TRBJ2-1	CATSDTRTGGQEQFF
TRBV7-9	TRBJ2-7	CASSSTGSYEQYF
TRBV11-2	TRBJ1-4	CASSFTNEKLFF
TRBV12-3/TRBV12-4	TRBJ2-2	CASTPRGVNTGELFF
TRBV20-1	TRBJ2-7	CSAGGPGHLEQYF
TRBV12-3/TRBV12-4	TRBJ1-1	CASRGQMNTEAFF
TRBV20-1	TRBJ1-4	CSAKGQGVANEKLFF
TRBV18	TRBJ1-2	CASSPSENYGYTF
TRBV7-8	TRBJ2-6	CASSLGTGAGANVLTF
TRBV20-1	TRBJ1-1	CSARDSRQGSNTEAFF
TRBV12-3/TRBV12-4	TRBJ1-1	CASSSLPPNTEAFF
TRBV2	TRBJ2-7	CASQGADMSYEQYF
TRBV4-1	TRBJ2-1	CASSRSDGLAETHNEQFF
TRBV5-1	TRBJ1-1	CASSELSGTEAFF
TRBV28	TRBJ2-1	CASSRQGADEQFF
TRBV4-1	TRBJ1-2	CASSLIDRANYGYTF
TRBV7-3	TRBJ2-5	CASSFAREETQYF
TRBV10-3	TRBJ2-3	CAISESSGGATDTQYF
TRBV7-9	TRBJ2-5	CASSSWDTRRETQYF
TRBV24-1	TRBJ2-1	CATSDLRADSYNEQFF
TRBV20-1	TRBJ1-1	CSASSLGGFTEAFF
TRBV20-1	TRBJ1-5	CSARVQGKPQHF
TRBV27	TRBJ2-1	CASSRRDRADNEQFF
TRBV5-5	TRBJ2-3	CASSSRGSYTDTQYF
TRBV20-1	TRBJ2-5	CSARDGVQETQYF
TRBV6-1	TRBJ1-2	CASSANTPYGYTF
TRBV25-1	TRBJ2-7	CASSEKYEQYF
TRBV10-3	TRBJ1-1	CAISESPGGQGARGTEAFF
TRBV19	TRBJ2-2	CASSIGATGELFF
TRBV7-8	TRBJ2-5	CASSPHTGLAGSQETQYF
TRBV7-2	TRBJ2-3	CASTLLADTDTQYF
TRBV5-6	TRBJ2-3	CASSSEGLAGAGTDTQYF
TRBV6-1	TRBJ2-2	CASRPGTGGSGELFF
TRBV12-3/TRBV12-4	TRBJ1-1	CAVRRGEFHTEAFF
TRBV28	TRBJ2-3	CAVAGGVSTDTQYF
TRBV5-1	TRBJ1-1	CASNLRDSSTEAFF
TRBV11-2	TRBJ2-2	CASLRLSGKGMSGELFF
TRBV7-2	TRBJ1-1	CASSPGGDTEAFF